This entry lists 7 T cell receptor beta chains sequenced from one sample in a study of cytomegalovirus exposure and HLA in healthy donors. 60 Vbeta and 13 Jbeta primers were used in PCR. The assay was immunoSEQ multiplex PCR, and TCRdb's table has in-frame clones only and misses some. Of about 150,000 clones in the sample, 75% to 85% were seen once. The sample comprised PBMCs. All receptors derive from a man in his fifties or sixties in good health and CMV-seropositive.

On this clone: The junction does not match germline at one end; this may be a read error. J is TRBJ1-1 and V is TRBV7-7; the D gene is possibly TRBD1 (6 bases). Germline values: CDR1 SSHAT, CDR2 FNYEAQ (reference sequence). This CDR3 contains 14 residues. The CDR3 spells CASSSEGGNTEAFF. DNA for the CDR3: TGTGCTAGCAGCTCCGAAGGGGGGAACACTGAAGCTTTCTTT.

This chain joins TRBV15 and TRBJ2-3, with 9 bases fitting TRBD2. The V segment lost 7 bases and the J segment 4 bases; nucleotides outside the gene matches: 6. The germline CDR1 and CDR2 sequences are LNHNV and YYDKDF (reference sequence). The CDR3 is made up of 14 amino acids. Here the CDR3 reads CATTRRGGADTQYF. The CDR3 DNA follows: TGTGCCACCACGAGGCGGGGGGGCGCAGATACGCAGTATTTT.

V usage is TRBV6-6 and J usage is TRBJ1-5, with D perhaps matching TRBD1 (5 bases). The V end was cut by 8 bases, the J end by 2 bases, with 16 bases between. The CDR3 extends over 15 amino acids. CDR1 MNHNY and CDR2 SVGAGI come from the germline V gene (reference sequence). The CDR3 bases are TGTGCCAGCCGGGACGTCGGGGAGGGCAATCAGCCCCAGCATTTT. Protein: CASRDVGEGNQPQHF.

The chain carries TRBV2 and TRBJ1-2; TRBD1 matches at 9 bases. This CDR3 region has 11 residues. Germline CDR1 reads SNHLY; CDR2 reads FYNNEI. V lost 11 bases to trimming and J lost 6 bases; unmatched junction nucleotides: 4. The CDR3 DNA sequence: TGTGCCGGGGGACAGGGTAATGGCTACACCTTC. This gives the protein CAGGQGNGYTF.

This sequence joins TRBV28 and TRBJ1-3; no clear D gene. Germline CDR1 and CDR2: MDHEN and SYDVKM. V lost 8 bases and J 4 bases, leaving 18 bases between the germline ends. The CDR3 runs 15 residues. As DNA, the CDR3 is TGTGCCAGCTCCCCTCCCGGGTTCTCCGGAAACACCATATATTTT. This sequence encodes CASSPPGFSGNTIYF.

Details on this clone: At the DNA level, this CDR3 is encoded by other sequences in the same sample as well. The chain joins TRBV5-6 to TRBJ2-1; 9 nucleotides agree with TRBD1. Germline V gives CDR1 SGHDT, CDR2 YYEEEE. This CDR3 spans 15 amino acids. V gave up 4 bases and J gave up 1 base; unmatched junction bases: 3. The CDR3 sequence: CASSRDRVSYNEQFF. Here the CDR3 DNA reads TGTGCCAGCAGCCGGGACAGGGTGTCCTACAATGAGCAGTTCTTC.

The chain joins TRBV25-1 to TRBJ2-5, with D possibly TRBD1 on 5 matching bases. The germline V gene has CDR1 MGHDK and CDR2 SYGVNS. The CDR3 contains 13 residues. Trimming removed 4 bases from V and 4 bases from J, with 10 bases in between. The chain's CDR3 is CASSGHGAETQYF. Written as DNA, the CDR3 is TGTGCCAGCAGTGGCCATGGGGCAGAGACCCAGTACTTC.